The entry below gives a single T cell receptor beta chain sequence along with its context. The same CDR3 can be traced to other DNA sequences in this sample. The ends lost 3 bases at V and 3 bases at J; junction bases unmatched: 4. Germline CDR1 reads MNHEY; CDR2 reads SMNVEV (reference sequence). The CDR3 is 15 residues long. Clones were read by immunoSEQ multiplex PCR, and TCRdb kept only the in-frame ones, dropping some. The sample holds tens of thousands of clones, 94% seen once. This sample stems from a study of control samples from healthy donors and cancer patients. The genes are TRBV27 and TRBJ1-2; 10 nucleotides align to TRBD1. This TCR came from a man between 25 and 39 years old in good health. Sequencing used blood. This chain's CDR3 is CASSLTGTGDYGYTF. The CDR3, as DNA: TGTGCCAGCAGTTTGACCGGGACAGGGGACTATGGCTACACCTTC.